This T cell receptor beta chain was identified during a study of radiotherapy plus CTLA-4 blockade in lung cancer. Study findings and constraints: Response, reportedly, was best predicted by interferon-beta along with early blood T cell clone dynamics. Radiotherapy was combined with ipilimumab, and tumor-derived TCR clones then expanded in blood.

This CDR3 has 13 amino acids. With 6 bases removed from V and 4 bases from J, the gap between germline ends came to 12 bases. From germline, CDR1 is SEHNR and CDR2 FQNEAQ (reference sequence). TCRdb keeps only in-frame clones here, not all; method: immunoSEQ multiplex PCR. The sample lists approximately 44,000 clones, 60% to 80% occurring once. Chemo-refractory metastatic non-small-cell lung cancer patients were treated with focal radiation plus CTLA-4 blockade with ipilimumab. Of note for this clone: What it binds is unknown.

The origin of this receptor is a human donor with non-small cell lung cancer who had stable disease on radiotherapy plus ipilimumab. The sample here was peripheral blood, taken from a patient treated with radiotherapy plus ipilimumab. V and J are TRBV7-9 and TRBJ1-2, with D possibly TRBD1 on 5 matching bases. For the CDR3, the DNA is TGTGCCAGCAGTCCAGACAGTCGCTATGGCTACACCTTC. Amino acid sequence: CASSPDSRYGYTF.